The TCR beta chain under discussion was sequenced for a study of cytomegalovirus exposure and HLA in healthy donors. Study-level information: Genotyping showed approximately 81% of roughly 390 donors falling in the Caucasian-associated ancestry cluster.

General study results and limits: Immune exposure was documented only through CMV serostatus. The authors enumerated under 200 TCR beta chains as linked to cytomegalovirus. A later look showed TCR association rates differing by HLA locus, highest for DRB1 and lowest for HLA-C.

This PCR relied on a set of 60 Vbeta primers and 13 Jbeta primers. Measured with immunoSEQ multiplex PCR; TCRdb has only the in-frame clones, and not every one. In the table there are hundreds of thousands of clones, nearly 80% of which are singletons. As concerns this clone: Its antigen is undetermined.

Germline CDR1 and CDR2: MNHEY and SVGAGI. The V and J ends lost 2 bases and 6 bases, in that order; junction bases with no gene match: 6. The CDR3 totals 15 residues. The receptor was isolated from a man in his late teens or twenties in good health and CMV-seronegative. Sample: PBMCs. The chain couples TRBV6-5 to TRBJ1-2, with 10 bases lining up with TRBD1. CDR3 residues: CASSYSRTGGHGYTF. Here the CDR3 DNA reads TGTGCCAGCAGTTACAGTAGGACAGGGGGGCATGGCTACACCTTC.